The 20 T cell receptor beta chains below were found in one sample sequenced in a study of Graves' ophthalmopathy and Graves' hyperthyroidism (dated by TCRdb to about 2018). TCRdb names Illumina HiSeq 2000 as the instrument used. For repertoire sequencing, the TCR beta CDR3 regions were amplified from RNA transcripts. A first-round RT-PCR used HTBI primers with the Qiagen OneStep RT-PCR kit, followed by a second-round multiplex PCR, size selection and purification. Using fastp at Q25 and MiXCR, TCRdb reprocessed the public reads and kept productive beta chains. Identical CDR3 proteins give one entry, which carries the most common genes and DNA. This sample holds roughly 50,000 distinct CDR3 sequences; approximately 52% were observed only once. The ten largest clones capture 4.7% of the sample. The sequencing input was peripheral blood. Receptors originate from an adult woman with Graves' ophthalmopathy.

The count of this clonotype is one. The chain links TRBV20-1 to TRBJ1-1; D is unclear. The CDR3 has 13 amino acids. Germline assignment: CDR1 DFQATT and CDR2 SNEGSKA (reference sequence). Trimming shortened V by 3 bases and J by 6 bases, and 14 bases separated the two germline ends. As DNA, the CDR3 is TGCAGTGCTAGTGTGGAATCCGCTTCTGAAGCTTTCTTT. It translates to CSASVESASEAFF.

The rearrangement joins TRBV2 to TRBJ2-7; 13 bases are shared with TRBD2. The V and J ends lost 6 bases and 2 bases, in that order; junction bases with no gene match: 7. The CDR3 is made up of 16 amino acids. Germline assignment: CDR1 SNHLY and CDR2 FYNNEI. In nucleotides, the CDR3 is TGTGCCAGCAGGTCAGGGACTAGCGGGACCACCTACGAGCAGTACTTC. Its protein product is CASRSGTSGTTYEQYF. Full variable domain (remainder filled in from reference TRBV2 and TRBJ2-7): EPEVTQTPSHQVTQMGQEVILRCVPISNHLYFYWYRQILGQKVEFLVSFYNNEISEKSEIFDDQFSVERPDGSNFTLKIRSTKLEDSAMYFCASRSGTSGTTYEQYFGPGTRLTVT.

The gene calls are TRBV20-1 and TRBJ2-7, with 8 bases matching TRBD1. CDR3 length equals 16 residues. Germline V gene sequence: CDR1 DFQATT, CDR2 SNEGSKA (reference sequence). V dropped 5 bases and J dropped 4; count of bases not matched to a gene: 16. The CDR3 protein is CSAAGTGPIRGYEQYF. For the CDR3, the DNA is TGCAGTGCTGCCGGGACAGGCCCGATTCGCGGATACGAGCAGTACTTC.

The CDR3 DNA reads as TGCAGTGCTAGAGTCTCACGACTAGCGGGTACCGGGGAGCAGTACTTC. It translates to CSARVSRLAGTGEQYF. The V and J genes are TRBV20-1 and TRBJ2-7; 10 positions match TRBD2. CDR1 is DFQATT and CDR2 is SNEGSKA in the germline V gene (reference sequence). This CDR3 comprises 16 residues. The V and J ends lost 1 base and 7 bases, in that order; junction bases with no gene match: 13.

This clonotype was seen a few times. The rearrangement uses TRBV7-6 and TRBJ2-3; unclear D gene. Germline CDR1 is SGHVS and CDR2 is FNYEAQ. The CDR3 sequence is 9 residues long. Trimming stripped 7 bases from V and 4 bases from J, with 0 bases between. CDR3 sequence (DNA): TGTGCCAGCACAGATACGCAGTATTTT. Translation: CASTDTQYF. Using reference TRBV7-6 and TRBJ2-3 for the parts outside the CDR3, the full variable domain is GAGVSQSPRYKVTKRGQDVALRCDPISGHVSLYWYRQALGQGPEFLTYFNYEAQQDKSGLPNDRFSAERPEGSISTLTIQRTEQRDSAMYRCASTDTQYFGPGTRLTVL.

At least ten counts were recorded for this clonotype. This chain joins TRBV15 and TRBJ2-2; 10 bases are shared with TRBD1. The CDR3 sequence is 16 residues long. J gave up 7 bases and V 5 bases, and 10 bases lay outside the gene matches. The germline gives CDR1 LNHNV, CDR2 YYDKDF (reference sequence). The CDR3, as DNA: TGTGCCACCAGCGGGGGGACAGGGGCGTTTATCGGGGAGCTGTTTTTT. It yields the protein CATSGGTGAFIGELFF.

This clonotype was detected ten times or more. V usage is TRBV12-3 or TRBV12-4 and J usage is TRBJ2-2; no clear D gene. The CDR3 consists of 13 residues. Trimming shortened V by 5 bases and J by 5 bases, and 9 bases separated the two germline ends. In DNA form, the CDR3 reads TGTGCCAGCAGTCTCGGAAAGACCGGGGAGCTGTTTTTT. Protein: CASSLGKTGELFF.

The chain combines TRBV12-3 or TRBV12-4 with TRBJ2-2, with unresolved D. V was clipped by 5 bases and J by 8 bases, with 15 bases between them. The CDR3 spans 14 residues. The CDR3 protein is CASSPRTALGELFF. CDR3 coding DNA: TGTGCCAGCAGTCCTCGGACCGCCCTGGGGGAGCTGTTTTTT.

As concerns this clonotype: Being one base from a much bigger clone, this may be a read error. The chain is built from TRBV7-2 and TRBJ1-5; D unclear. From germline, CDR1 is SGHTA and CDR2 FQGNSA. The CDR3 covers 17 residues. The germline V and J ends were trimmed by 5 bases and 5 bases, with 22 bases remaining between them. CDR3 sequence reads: CASSPVKTNAGDQPQHF. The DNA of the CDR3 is TGTGCCAGCAGCCCCGTTAAGACTAACGCCGGGGATCAGCCCCAGCATTTT.

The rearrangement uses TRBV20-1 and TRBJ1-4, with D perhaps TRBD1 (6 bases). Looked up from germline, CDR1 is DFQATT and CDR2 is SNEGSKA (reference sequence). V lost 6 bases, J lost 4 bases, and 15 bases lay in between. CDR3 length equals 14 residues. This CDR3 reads CSASTRGLNEKLFF. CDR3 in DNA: TGCAGTGCCAGCACACGGGGGCTTAATGAAAAACTGTTTTTT.

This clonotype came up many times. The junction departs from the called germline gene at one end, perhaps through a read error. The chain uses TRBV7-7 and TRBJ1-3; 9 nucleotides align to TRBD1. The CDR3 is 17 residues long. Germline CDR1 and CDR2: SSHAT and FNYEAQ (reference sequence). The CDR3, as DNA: TGTGCTAGCAGCTTATACCGACAGGGGGTAAGGGGAAACACCATATATTTT. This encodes CASSLYRQGVRGNTIYF.

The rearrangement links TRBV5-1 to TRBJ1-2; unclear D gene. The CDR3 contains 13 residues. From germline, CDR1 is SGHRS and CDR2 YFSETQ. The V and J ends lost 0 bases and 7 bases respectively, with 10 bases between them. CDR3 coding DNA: TGCGCCAGCAGCTTGGCTGGGATTGGTGGCTACACCTTC. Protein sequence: CASSLAGIGGYTF.

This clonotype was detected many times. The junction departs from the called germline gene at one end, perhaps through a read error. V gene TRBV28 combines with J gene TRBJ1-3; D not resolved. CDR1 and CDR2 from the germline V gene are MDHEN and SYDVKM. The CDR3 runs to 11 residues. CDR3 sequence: CASSLSARMEF. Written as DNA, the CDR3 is TGTGCCAGCAGTTTATCGGCCAGGATGGAATTT.

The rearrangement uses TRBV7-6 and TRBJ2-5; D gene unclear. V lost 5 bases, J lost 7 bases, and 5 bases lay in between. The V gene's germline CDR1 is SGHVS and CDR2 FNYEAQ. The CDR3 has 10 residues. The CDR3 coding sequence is TGTGCCAGCAGCCGAGGGACCCAGTACTTC. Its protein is CASSRGTQYF.

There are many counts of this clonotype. The CDR3 DNA sequence: TGTGCCAGCACCTTAAGAGGAAGCTCTGGGGCCAACGTCCTGACTTTC. Residues: CASTLRGSSGANVLTF. The chain is built from TRBV28 and TRBJ2-6; D is ambiguous. The CDR3 loop spans 16 amino acids. The germline V gene encodes CDR1 MDHEN and CDR2 SYDVKM. The V end was cut by 7 bases, the J end by 0 bases, with 13 bases between.

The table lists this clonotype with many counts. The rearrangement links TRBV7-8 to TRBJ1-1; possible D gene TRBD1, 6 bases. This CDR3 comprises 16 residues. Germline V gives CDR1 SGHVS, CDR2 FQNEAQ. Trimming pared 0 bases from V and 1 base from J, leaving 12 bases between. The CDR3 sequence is CASSLAIDRSNTEAFF. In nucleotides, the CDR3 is TGTGCCAGCAGCTTAGCGATTGACAGGTCGAACACTGAAGCTTTCTTT.

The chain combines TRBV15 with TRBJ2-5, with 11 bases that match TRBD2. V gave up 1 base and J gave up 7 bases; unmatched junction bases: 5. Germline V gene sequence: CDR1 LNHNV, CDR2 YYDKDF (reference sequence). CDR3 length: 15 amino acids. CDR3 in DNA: TGTGCCACCAGCAGAGCTCTTGGGACTAGCGGGACCCAGTACTTC. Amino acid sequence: CATSRALGTSGTQYF.

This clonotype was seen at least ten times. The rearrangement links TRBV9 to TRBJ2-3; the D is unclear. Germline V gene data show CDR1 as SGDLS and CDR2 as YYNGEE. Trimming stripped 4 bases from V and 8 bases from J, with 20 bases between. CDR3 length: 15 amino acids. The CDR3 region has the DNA TGTGCCAGCAGCCCAAAGGTGGCTACCAAGGGTACGCAGTATTTT. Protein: CASSPKVATKGTQYF.

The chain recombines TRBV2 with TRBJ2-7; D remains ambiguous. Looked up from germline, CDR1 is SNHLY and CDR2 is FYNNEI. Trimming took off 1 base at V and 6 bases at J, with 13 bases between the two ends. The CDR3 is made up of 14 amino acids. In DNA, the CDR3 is TGTGCCAGCAGTGAAGTCAGGAGAACCGCCGAGCAGTACTTC. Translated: CASSEVRRTAEQYF.

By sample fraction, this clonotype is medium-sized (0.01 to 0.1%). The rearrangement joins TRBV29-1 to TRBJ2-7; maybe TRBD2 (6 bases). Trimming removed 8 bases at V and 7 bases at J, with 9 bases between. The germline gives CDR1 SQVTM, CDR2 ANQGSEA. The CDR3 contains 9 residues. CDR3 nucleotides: TGCAGCCCCGCGGGGGAGCAGTACTTC. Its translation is CSPAGEQYF.